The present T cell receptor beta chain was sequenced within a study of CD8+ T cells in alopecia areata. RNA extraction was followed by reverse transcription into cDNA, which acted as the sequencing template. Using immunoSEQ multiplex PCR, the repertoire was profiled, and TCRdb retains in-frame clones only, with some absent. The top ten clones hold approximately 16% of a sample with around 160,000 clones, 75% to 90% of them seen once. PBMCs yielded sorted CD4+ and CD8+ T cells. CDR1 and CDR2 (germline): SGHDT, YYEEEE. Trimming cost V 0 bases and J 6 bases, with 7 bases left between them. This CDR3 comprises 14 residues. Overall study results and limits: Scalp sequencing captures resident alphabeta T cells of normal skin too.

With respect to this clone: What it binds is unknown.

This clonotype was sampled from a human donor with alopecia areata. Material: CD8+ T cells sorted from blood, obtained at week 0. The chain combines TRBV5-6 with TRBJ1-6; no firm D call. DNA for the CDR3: TGTGCCAGCAGCTTGGCGGCGGGTAATTCACCCCTCCACTTT. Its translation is CASSLAAGNSPLHF.